This TCR beta chain was retrieved from a study of beta chain features in type 1 diabetes. In the case of this clone: Its target is not known.

Trimming cost V 2 bases and J 3 bases; bases outside gene matches: 10. The germline CDR1 and CDR2 sequences are SGDLS and YYNGEE. The CDR3 length is 16 residues. Reverse transcribing all isolated RNA meant expressed TCRB transcripts were sequenced. Generated by immunoSEQ multiplex PCR, the TCRdb table keeps only in-frame clones and is missing some. The sample records 350,000 to 450,000 clones, 10% to 15% being singletons. Points from the study as a whole: More deletions and fewer insertions at VDJ junctions were found in patients with type 1 diabetes. In all four CD4+ subsets, TCRB CDR3 length was significantly, moderately reduced in type 1 diabetes.

Sequencing input: naive CD4+ T cells from blood. The TCR comes from a woman aged 18-35 years with type 1 diabetes. This chain connects TRBV9 to TRBJ2-7; 8 positions match TRBD2. CDR3 DNA sequence: TGTGCCAGCAGCGTCACTAGCGGACGAGGGGACTACGAGCAGTACTTC. Its translation is CASSVTSGRGDYEQYF.